The T cell receptor beta chain described here comes from a study of blood T cell repertoires in COVID-19 (TCRdb year 2020). A note on the overall study: Collaborator samples came from the United States, Italy and Spain and covered acute and convalescent phases of COVID-19. The material from the prospective study consisted of cDNA or gDNA derived from T cells, B-cell-depleted T cells, or PBMCs. Subjects who had been exposed to COVID-19, were actively infected with it, or had recovered from it provided the deeply sampled blood TCRbeta repertoires that made up the dataset. The repertoires were made available in a free public database intended to serve as a resource for research on the immune response to SARS-CoV-2. Samples came from the ongoing ImmuneRACE study (first 160 participants) plus 1,254 subjects from 6 global collaborators. Sample metadata almost always included a de-identified subject ID, COVID-19 status, age in years and sex. Where HLA class I and class II types were available, the types were taken from metadata supplied by the sample provider, not from assay-based typing.

Turning to this clone: Its antigen remains undetermined. There are no base qualities to consult, and no much larger clone falls within one base.

Each collaborating institution followed its own protocols to collect whole blood in K2EDTA tubes. Collaborator samples were shipped for TCRbeta analysis as frozen whole blood, isolated PBMCs, or DNA extracted from either sample type. TCRbeta CDR3 regions were amplified from genomic DNA using the immunoSEQ Assay, a bias-controlled multiplex PCR. In the source study's methods: Nucleated cell counts per sample were estimated from amplification of reference gene primers within the assay. To quantify the absolute abundance of each unique TCRbeta CDR3 rearrangement, sequence reads were collapsed and filtered. For each sample, productive Simpson clonality was calculated as the square root of Simpson's diversity index over productive rearrangements. The source is immuneACCESS, and TCRdb retained only in-frame sequences with V and J called. Part of the clones is not carried over; for the studies checked, unresolved V genes explain less than half of this, and the remainder is unexplained. The V and J calls and clone size are taken from that table; D and trimming were inferred from the DNA. This sample gives some 110,000 clones in total; 75% to 90% of them show up just once. Of the sample, 0.83% is held by the ten largest clones.

Trimming accounts for 2 bases at V and 4 bases at J, while the number of junction bases matched to no gene is 16. Reading the germline V gene gives CDR1 MNHNS and CDR2 SASEGT. The CDR3 contains 18 residues, cysteine and phenylalanine counted. Here the CDR3 DNA is all that survives: 54 bases in frame from base 1. The research as a whole found: Clinical and demographic metadata were provided uncurated, with the amount varying by source and participant.

The sample taken for sequencing was peripheral blood. The chain was built from TRBV6-1 and TRBJ1-2, and 7 bases in between align with TRBD1. The sequence was collected from a woman aged 70 to 79 with acute or convalescent COVID-19. The CDR3 region reads CASSESYVVRDSSYGYTF. The sequence in DNA is TGTGCCAGCAGTGAATCTTATGTAGTACGGGACAGCTCCTATGGCTACACCTTC.